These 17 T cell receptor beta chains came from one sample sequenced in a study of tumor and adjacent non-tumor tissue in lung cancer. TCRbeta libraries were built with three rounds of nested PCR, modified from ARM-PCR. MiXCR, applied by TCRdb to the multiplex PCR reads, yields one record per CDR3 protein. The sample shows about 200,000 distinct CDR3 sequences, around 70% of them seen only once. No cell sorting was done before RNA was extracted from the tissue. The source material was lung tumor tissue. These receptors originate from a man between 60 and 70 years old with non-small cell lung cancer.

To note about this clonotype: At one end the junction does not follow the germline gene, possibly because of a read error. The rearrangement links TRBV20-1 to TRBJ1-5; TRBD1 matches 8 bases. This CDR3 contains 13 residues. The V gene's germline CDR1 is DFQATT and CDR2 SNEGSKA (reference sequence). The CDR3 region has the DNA TGCAATGCTGGAGTACAGGGGGACCAGCCCCAGCATTTT. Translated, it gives CNAGVQGDQPQHF.

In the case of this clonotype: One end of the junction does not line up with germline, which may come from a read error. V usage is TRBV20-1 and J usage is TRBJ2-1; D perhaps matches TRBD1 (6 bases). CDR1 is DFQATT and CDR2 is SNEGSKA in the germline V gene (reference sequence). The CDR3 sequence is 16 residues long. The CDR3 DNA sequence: TGCAATGCTAGAGATATGAGACAGGCCCTCTACAATGAGCAGTTCTTC. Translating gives CNARDMRQALYNEQFF.

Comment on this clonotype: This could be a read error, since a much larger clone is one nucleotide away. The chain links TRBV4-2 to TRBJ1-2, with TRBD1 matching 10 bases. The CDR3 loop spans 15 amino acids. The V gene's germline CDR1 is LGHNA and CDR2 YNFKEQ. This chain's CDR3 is CTSSQGQGANYGYTF. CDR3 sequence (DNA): TGTACCAGCAGCCAAGGACAGGGGGCTAACTATGGCTACACCTTC.

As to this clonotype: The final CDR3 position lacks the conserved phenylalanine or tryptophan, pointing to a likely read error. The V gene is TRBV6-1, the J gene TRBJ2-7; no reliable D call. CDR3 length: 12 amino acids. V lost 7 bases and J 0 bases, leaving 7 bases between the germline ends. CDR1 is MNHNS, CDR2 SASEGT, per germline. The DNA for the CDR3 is TGTGCCAGCATGGACCACTCCTACGAGCAGTACTCC. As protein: CASMDHSYEQYS.

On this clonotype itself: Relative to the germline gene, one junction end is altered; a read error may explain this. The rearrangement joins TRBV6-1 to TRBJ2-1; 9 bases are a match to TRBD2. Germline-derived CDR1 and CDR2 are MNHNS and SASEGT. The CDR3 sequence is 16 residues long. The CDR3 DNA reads TGTGCCAGCAGAGGCGTCCCTAGCGGGATTTCTAATGAGCAGATCTTC. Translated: CASRGVPSGISNEQIF.

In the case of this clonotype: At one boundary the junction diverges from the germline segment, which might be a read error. CDR3 in amino acids: CANSLGGGNEQFF. CDR3 bases: TGTGCCAACAGCTTAGGGGGGGGTAATGAGCAGTTCTTC. The gene calls are TRBV11-2 and TRBJ2-1, with D tentatively TRBD2 (7 bases). The CDR3 is 13 amino acids. Looked up from germline, CDR1 is SGHAT and CDR2 is FQNNGV.

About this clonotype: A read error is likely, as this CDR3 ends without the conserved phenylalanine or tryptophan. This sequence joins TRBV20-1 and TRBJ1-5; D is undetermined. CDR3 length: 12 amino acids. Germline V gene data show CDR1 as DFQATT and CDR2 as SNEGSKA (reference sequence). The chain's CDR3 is CSARIPNQSQHC. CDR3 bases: TGCAGTGCTAGAATCCCGAATCAGTCCCAGCATTGT.

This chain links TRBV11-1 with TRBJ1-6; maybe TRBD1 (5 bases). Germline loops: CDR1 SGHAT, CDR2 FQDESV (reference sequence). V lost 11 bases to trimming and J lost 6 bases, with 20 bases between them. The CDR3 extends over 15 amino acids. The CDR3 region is CAGTHRQRGNSPLHF. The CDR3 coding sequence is TGTGCCGGCACCCATCGACAGCGTGGTAATTCACCCCTCCACTTT. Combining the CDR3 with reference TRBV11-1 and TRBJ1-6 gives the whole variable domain EAEVAQSPRYKITEKSQAVAFWCDPISGHATLYWYRQILGQGPELLVQFQDESVVDDSQLPKDRFSAERLKGVDSTLKIQPAELGDSAMYLCAGTHRQRGNSPLHFGNGTRLTVT.

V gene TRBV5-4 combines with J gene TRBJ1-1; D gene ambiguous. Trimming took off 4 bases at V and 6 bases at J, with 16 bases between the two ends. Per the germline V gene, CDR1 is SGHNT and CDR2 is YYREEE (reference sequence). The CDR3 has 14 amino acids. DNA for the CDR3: TGTGCCAGCAGCGCTACAGTGGTGTGTGCTGAAGCTTTCTTT. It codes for CASSATVVCAEAFF.

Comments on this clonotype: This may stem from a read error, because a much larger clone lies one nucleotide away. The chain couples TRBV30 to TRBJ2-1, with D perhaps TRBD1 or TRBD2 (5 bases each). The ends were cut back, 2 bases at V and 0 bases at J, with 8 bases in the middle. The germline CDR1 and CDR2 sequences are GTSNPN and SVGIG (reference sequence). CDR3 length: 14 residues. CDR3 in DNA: TGTGCCTGGAGTTGGGGGAGCTCCTACAATGAGCAGTTCTTC. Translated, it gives CAWSWGSSYNEQFF.

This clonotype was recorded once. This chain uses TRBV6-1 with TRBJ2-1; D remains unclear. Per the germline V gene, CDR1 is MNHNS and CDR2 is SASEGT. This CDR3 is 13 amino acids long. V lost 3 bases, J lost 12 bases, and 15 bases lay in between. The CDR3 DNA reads TGTGCCAGCAGTGACTATCGGGCGGTCGGGCAGTTCTTC. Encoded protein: CASSDYRAVGQFF.

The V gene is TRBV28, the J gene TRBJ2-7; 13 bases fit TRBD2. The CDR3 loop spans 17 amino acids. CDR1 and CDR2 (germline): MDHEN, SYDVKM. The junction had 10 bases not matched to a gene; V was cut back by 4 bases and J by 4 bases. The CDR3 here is CASSSHRGTSGMYEQYF. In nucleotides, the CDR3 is TGTGCCAGCAGTTCGCACCGTGGGACTAGCGGGATGTACGAGCAGTACTTC.

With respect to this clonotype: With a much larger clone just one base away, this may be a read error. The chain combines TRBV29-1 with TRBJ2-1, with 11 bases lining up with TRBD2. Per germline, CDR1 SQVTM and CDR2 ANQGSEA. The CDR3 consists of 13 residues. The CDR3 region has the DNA TGCAGCGTTGCGGCTAGCGGGAGGAATGAGAAGTTCTTC. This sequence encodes CSVAASGRNEKFF.

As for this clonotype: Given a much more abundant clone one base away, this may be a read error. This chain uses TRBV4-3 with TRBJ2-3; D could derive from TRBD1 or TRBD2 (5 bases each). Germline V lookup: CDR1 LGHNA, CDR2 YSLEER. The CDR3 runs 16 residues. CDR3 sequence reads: CASSQDLGEYADTLYF. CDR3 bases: TGCGCCAGCAGCCAAGATTTAGGGGAGTATGCAGATACGCTGTATTTT.

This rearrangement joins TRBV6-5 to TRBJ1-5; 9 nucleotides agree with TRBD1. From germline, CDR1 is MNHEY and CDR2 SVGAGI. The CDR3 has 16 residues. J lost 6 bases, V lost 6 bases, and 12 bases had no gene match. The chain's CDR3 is CASSSLNRGRSQPQHF. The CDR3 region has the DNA TGTGCCAGCAGCTCGTTAAACAGGGGGCGCAGTCAGCCCCAGCATTTT.

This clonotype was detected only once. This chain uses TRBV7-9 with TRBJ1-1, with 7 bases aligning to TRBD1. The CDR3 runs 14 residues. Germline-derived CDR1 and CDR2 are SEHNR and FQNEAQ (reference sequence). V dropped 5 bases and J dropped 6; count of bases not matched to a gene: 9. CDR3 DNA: TGTGCCAGCAGCCTAACACAGGGGTGGGCTGAAGCTTTCTTT. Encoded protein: CASSLTQGWAEAFF.

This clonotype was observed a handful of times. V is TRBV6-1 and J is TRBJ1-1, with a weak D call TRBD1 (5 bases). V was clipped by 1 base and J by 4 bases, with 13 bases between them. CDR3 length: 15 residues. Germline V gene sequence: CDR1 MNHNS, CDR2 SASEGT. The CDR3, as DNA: TGTGCCAGCAGTGAAGAGGGGTATCGAGGCACTGAAGCTTTCTTT. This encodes CASSEEGYRGTEAFF.